In its sample, the clone carrying this T cell receptor beta chain was seen many times. With 3 bases clipped from V and 3 bases from J, the junction kept 6 bases outside the gene matches. The CDR3 spans 16 residues. Germline CDR1 and CDR2: KGHDR and SFDVKD. These data belong to a study of patients and donors after allogeneic stem cell transplantation. TCRdb recomputed calls from the RT-PCR reads with MiXCR, one row per CDR3 protein. The table shows about a million distinct CDR3 sequences, with about a sixth occurring only once. The chain employs TRBV24-1 and TRBJ2-2, with 7 positions matching TRBD2. This clonotype originated in a human donor who was either an allogeneic HSCT recipient or a stem cell or donor lymphocyte infusion donor (not recorded which). It is not recorded whose cells these are; they may come from a transplant donor. The sequencing input was blood, either unsorted or a sorted T cell fraction (not recorded which). Written as DNA, the CDR3 is TGTGCCACCAGTGATCGCCATGCGGGGGACACCGGGGAGCTGTTTTTT. This encodes CATSDRHAGDTGELFF.